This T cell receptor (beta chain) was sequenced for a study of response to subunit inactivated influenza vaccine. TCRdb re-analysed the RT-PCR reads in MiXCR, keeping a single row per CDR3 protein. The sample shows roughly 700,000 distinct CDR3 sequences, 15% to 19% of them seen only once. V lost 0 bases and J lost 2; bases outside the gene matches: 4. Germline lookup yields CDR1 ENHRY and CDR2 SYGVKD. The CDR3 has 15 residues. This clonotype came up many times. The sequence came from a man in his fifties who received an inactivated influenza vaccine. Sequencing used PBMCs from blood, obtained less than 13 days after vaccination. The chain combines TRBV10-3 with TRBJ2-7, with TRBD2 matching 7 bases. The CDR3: CAISESLAETYEQYF. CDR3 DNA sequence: TGTGCCATCAGTGAGTCCCTAGCGGAAACCTACGAGCAGTACTTC.